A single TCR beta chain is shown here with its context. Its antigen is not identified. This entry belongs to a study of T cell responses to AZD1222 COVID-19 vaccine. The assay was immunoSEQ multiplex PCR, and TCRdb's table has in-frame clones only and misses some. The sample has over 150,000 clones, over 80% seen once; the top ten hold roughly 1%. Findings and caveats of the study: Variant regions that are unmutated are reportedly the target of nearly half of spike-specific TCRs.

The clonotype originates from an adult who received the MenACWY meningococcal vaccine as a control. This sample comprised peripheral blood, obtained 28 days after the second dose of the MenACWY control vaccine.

The CDR3, as DNA: TGTGCCAGCAGCACACGGTTGCGCGGCTACACCTTC. Its protein is CASSTRLRGYTF. This chain connects TRBV21-1 to TRBJ1-2. TRBV21-1 is noted as a pseudogene. This CDR3 spans 12 amino acids.